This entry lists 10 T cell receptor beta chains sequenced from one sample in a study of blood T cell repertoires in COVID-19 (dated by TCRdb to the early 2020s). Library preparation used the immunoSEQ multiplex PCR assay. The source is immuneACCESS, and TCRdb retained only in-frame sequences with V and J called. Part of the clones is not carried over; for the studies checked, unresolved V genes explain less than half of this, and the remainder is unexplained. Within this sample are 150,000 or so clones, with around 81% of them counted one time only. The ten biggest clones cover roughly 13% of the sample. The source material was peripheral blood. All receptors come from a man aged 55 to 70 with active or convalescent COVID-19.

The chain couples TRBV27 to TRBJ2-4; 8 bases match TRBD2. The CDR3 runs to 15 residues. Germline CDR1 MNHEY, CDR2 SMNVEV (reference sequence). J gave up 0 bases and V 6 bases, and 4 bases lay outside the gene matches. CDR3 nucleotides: TGTGCCAGCAGCCGGGGGGGAGAAGCCAAAAACATTCAGTACTTC. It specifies CASSRGGEAKNIQYF.

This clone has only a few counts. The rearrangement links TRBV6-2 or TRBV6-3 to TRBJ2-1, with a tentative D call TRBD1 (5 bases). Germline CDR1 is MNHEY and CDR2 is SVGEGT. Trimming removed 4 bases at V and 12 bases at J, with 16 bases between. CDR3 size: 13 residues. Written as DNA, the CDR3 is TGTGCCAGCAGTTCACGACAGTCACAAGCGCAGTTCTTC. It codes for CASSSRQSQAQFF.

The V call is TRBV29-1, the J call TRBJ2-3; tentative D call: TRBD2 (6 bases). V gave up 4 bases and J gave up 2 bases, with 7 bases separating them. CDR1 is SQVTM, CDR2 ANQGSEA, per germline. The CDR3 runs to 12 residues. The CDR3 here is CSVASDTDTQYF. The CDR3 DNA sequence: TGCAGCGTTGCTAGCGACACAGATACGCAGTATTTT.

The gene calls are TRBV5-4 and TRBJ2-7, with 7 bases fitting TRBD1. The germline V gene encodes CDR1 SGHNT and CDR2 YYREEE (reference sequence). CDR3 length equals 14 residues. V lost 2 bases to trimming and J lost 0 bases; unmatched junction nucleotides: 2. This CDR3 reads CASSLGTDSYEQYF. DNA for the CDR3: TGTGCCAGCAGCTTAGGGACAGACTCCTACGAGCAGTACTTC.

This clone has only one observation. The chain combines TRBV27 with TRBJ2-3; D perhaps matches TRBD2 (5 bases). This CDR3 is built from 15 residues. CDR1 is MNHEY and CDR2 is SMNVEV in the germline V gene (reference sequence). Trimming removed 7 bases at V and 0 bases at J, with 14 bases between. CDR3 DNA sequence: TGTGCCAGCACCTTAAGCGGAGCTAGCACAGATACGCAGTATTTT. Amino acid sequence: CASTLSGASTDTQYF.

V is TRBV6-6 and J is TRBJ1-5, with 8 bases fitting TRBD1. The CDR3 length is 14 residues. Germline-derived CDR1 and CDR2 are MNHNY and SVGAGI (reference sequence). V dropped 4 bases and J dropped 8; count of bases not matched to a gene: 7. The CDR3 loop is CASSSLTGEKPQHF. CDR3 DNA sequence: TGTGCCAGCAGTTCCCTGACAGGGGAGAAGCCCCAGCATTTT.

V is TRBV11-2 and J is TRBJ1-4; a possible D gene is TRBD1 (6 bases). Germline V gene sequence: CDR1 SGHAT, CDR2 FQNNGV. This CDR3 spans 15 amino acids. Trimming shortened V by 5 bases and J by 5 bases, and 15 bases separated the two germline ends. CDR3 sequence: CASSLQLGGNEKLFF. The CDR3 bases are TGTGCCAGCAGCCTACAATTAGGGGGAAATGAAAAACTGTTTTTT.

The CDR3 spells CASSVGTDNGELFF. The CDR3 nucleotides read TGTGCCAGCAGCGTCGGGACAGATAACGGGGAGCTGTTTTTT. The V call is TRBV9, the J call TRBJ2-2; 7 bases align to TRBD1. The CDR3 is made up of 14 amino acids. V lost 2 bases and J lost 7; bases outside the gene matches: 5. The germline V gene encodes CDR1 SGDLS and CDR2 YYNGEE.

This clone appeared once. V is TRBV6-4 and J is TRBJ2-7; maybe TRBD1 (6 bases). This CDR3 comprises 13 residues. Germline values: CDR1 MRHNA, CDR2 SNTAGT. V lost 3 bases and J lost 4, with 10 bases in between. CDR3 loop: CASSESTGYEQYF. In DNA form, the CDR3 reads TGTGCCAGCAGTGAGTCCACAGGGTACGAGCAGTACTTC.

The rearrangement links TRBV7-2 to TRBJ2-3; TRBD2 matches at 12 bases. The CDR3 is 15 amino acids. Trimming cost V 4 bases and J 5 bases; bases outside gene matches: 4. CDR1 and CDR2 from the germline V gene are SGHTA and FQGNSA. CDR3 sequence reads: CASSSGGLAGDTQYF. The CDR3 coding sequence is TGTGCCAGCAGCTCAGGGGGACTAGCGGGAGATACGCAGTATTTT.